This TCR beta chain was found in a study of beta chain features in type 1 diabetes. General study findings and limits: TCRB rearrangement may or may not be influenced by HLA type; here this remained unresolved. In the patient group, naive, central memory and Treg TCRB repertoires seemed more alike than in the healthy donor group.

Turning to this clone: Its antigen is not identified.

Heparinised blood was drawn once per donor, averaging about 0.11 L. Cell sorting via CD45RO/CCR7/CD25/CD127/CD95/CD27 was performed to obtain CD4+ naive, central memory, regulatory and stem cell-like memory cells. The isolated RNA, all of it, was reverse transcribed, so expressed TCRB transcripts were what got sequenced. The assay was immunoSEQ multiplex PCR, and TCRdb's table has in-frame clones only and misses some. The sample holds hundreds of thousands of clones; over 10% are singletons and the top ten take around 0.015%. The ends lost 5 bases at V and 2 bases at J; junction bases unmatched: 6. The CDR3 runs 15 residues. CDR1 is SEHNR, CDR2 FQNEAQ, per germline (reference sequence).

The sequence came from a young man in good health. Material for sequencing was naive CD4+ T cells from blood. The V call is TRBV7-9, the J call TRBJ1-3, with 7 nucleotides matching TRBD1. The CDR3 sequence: CASSLGQSAGNTIYF. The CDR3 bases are TGTGCCAGCAGCCTGGGACAGTCCGCTGGAAACACCATATATTTT.